These 31 T cell receptor beta chains were sequenced from one sample in a study of T cells in Graves' hyperthyroidism and ophthalmopathy. Template material for amplifying TCR beta CDR3 regions consisted of RNA transcripts. The primer set for the first-round RT-PCR of the TCR CDR3 was HTBI. MiXCR, run by TCRdb on the multiplex PCR reads, gives a single entry per CDR3 protein. The sample carries over 650,000 distinct CDR3 sequences, roughly 45% recorded once. Sequenced: peripheral blood or thyroid tissue (not recorded which). These receptors originate from an adult man with Graves' disease, either hyperthyroidism or ophthalmopathy (not recorded which).

This clonotype was detected ten times or more. The chain recombines TRBV14 with TRBJ1-2; D is perhaps TRBD1 (5 bases). Between the trimmed V and J ends, which lost 1 base and 4 bases, there was a span of 13 bases. There are 15 residues in the CDR3. The V gene's germline CDR1 is SGHDN and CDR2 FVKESK. CDR3 in DNA: TGTGCCAGCAGCCAAGTGGGGCAGTCCCTCTATGGCTACACCTTC. As protein: CASSQVGQSLYGYTF.

The chain carries TRBV13 and TRBJ1-5, with D possibly TRBD1 on 5 matching bases. V lost 2 bases and J lost 7, with 15 bases in between. The CDR3 runs to 15 residues. Germline values: CDR1 PRHDT, CDR2 FYEKMQ (reference sequence). CDR3 amino acids: CASSLNGGKGQPQHF. The DNA for the CDR3 is TGTGCCAGCAGCTTAAATGGGGGAAAAGGACAGCCCCAGCATTTT.

This clonotype came up a few times. The chain uses TRBV20-1 and TRBJ1-1, with a possible D match to TRBD1 (5 bases). The V gene's germline CDR1 is DFQATT and CDR2 SNEGSKA (reference sequence). There are 16 residues in the CDR3. Trimming removed 5 bases at V and 0 bases at J, with 19 bases between. For the CDR3, the DNA is TGCAGTGCTCGGGTGCGGGGCAGTGCTATGAACACTGAAGCTTTCTTT. Protein sequence: CSARVRGSAMNTEAFF.

The V gene is TRBV5-1, the J gene TRBJ1-1; D is unclear. The V gene lost 1 base and the J gene lost 0 bases, with 7 bases spanning the gap. The CDR3 has 14 residues. The germline V gene has CDR1 SGHRS and CDR2 YFSETQ. In DNA form, the CDR3 reads TGCGCCAGCAGCTTGTTACACCTGAACACTGAAGCTTTCTTT. Residues: CASSLLHLNTEAFF.

The J gene is TRBJ1-6, the V gene TRBV19, with 10 nucleotides matching TRBD1. CDR3 size: 14 residues. The germline V gene encodes CDR1 LNHDA and CDR2 SQIVND (reference sequence). CDR3 DNA sequence: TGTGCTAGAGAACCCGGGACAGGGGATTCACCCCTCCACTTT. As protein: CAREPGTGDSPLHF.

This clonotype showed up just a few times. V usage is TRBV12-3 or TRBV12-4 and J usage is TRBJ1-1; 8 nucleotides line up with TRBD1. The V and J ends lost 6 bases and 4 bases, in that order; junction bases with no gene match: 4. The CDR3 loop spans 13 amino acids. The CDR3 nucleotides read TGTGCCAGCAGGATGGACAGGGTCACTGAAGCTTTCTTT. It yields the protein CASRMDRVTEAFF.

In its sample, this clonotype was seen a few times. This chain connects TRBV10-3 to TRBJ1-1, with a weak D call TRBD1 (6 bases). With 0 bases removed from V and 4 bases from J, the gap between germline ends came to 12 bases. The CDR3 runs 15 residues. Germline lookup yields CDR1 ENHRY and CDR2 SYGVKD. The CDR3 spells CAISESGGGGTEAFF. The CDR3, as DNA: TGTGCCATCAGTGAGTCAGGCGGAGGGGGCACTGAAGCTTTCTTT.

The chain employs TRBV20-1 and TRBJ1-3; D remains unclear. Germline CDR1 DFQATT, CDR2 SNEGSKA (reference sequence). This CDR3 is built from 16 residues. Trimming shortened V by 6 bases and J by 4 bases, and 22 bases separated the two germline ends. CDR3 region: CSARRGIGLGGNTIYF. As DNA, the CDR3 is TGCAGTGCCAGGCGAGGGATAGGTCTCGGCGGAAACACCATATATTTT.

The chain combines TRBV13 with TRBJ2-3; D is unclear. V was cut by 2 bases and J by 0 bases, with 9 bases left in between. The CDR3 covers 15 residues. Germline values: CDR1 PRHDT, CDR2 FYEKMQ (reference sequence). CDR3 nucleotides: TGTGCCAGCAGCTTAATGGCGGAAAGCACAGATACGCAGTATTTT. It codes for CASSLMAESTDTQYF.

The V and J genes are TRBV19 and TRBJ1-5; 9 bases match TRBD1. The junction had 8 bases not matched to a gene; V was cut back by 7 bases and J by 7 bases. CDR1 is LNHDA and CDR2 is SQIVND in the germline V gene (reference sequence). This CDR3 is 14 amino acids long. This CDR3 is CASKWGQGSQPQHF. The CDR3 nucleotides are TGTGCCAGTAAATGGGGACAGGGTTCCCAGCCCCAGCATTTT.

This clonotype turned up a few times. The CDR3 here is CASSLGGTSYNSPLHF. CDR3 nucleotide sequence: TGTGCCAGCAGCTTAGGAGGGACTTCCTATAATTCACCCCTCCACTTT. The V gene is TRBV9, the J gene TRBJ1-6, with D maybe TRBD1 (5 bases). In germline, CDR1 is SGDLS, CDR2 YYNGEE. Trimming removed 4 bases from V and 1 base from J, with 12 bases in between. This CDR3 has 16 amino acids.

This clonotype has ten or more counts. The chain employs TRBV15 and TRBJ1-1; a possible D gene is TRBD1 (6 bases). Germline V gives CDR1 LNHNV, CDR2 YYDKDF (reference sequence). The CDR3 totals 13 residues. The ends were cut back, 5 bases at V and 7 bases at J, with 14 bases in the middle. This CDR3 reads CATSLDSKFEAFF. In DNA form, the CDR3 reads TGTGCCACCAGCTTGGACAGTAAATTTGAAGCTTTCTTT.

The table lists this clonotype with many counts. The CDR3 DNA is TGTGCCAGCACCTTCGACAGGGGCGGAAATTCACCCCTCCACTTT. Amino acid sequence: CASTFDRGGNSPLHF. V gene TRBV6-6 combines with J gene TRBJ1-6; 8 bases match TRBD1. This CDR3 region has 15 residues. Germline CDR1 and CDR2: MNHNY and SVGAGI (reference sequence). The V segment lost 7 bases and the J segment 7 bases; nucleotides outside the gene matches: 9.

This clonotype was seen at least ten times. The chain combines TRBV7-2 with TRBJ2-7; maybe TRBD2 (5 bases). Germline values: CDR1 SGHTA, CDR2 FQGNSA. Trimming shortened V by 8 bases and J by 2 bases, and 16 bases separated the two germline ends. This CDR3 region has 14 residues. CDR3 protein: CASARGFKAYEQYF. The DNA for the CDR3 is TGTGCCAGCGCGCGCGGGTTCAAAGCCTACGAGCAGTACTTC.

This clonotype has only a few counts. A single base separates this from a much larger clone, so it may be a read error. V gene TRBV12-3 or TRBV12-4 combines with J gene TRBJ2-5; 15 positions agree with TRBD2. The CDR3 has 13 residues. J was trimmed by 5 bases and V by 10 bases; bases with no gene match: 2. The CDR3 DNA reads as TGTGCCACCGGGACTAGCGGGAGGGAGACCCAGTACTTC. This gives the protein CATGTSGRETQYF.

A note on this clonotype: This may be a read error, as it is one base from a much larger clone. This chain links TRBV10-3 with TRBJ1-5, with D hard to call. Germline CDR1 is ENHRY and CDR2 is SYGVKD. V lost 5 bases, J lost 0 bases, and 8 bases lay in between. The CDR3 runs 14 residues. CDR3 in amino acids: CAISSVRSNQPQHF. The CDR3 DNA follows: TGTGCCATCAGTTCCGTCCGTAGCAATCAGCCCCAGCATTTT.

V gene TRBV5-5 combines with J gene TRBJ1-5; D call uncertain. The germline gives CDR1 SGHKS, CDR2 YYEKEE (reference sequence). The CDR3 runs to 14 residues. The V gene lost 0 bases and the J gene lost 10 bases, with 14 bases spanning the gap. CDR3 sequence: CASSLDGGSSPQHF. CDR3 DNA sequence: TGTGCCAGCAGCTTGGACGGCGGCAGCAGCCCCCAGCATTTT.

This clonotype was observed a handful of times. V usage is TRBV5-1 and J usage is TRBJ2-2; TRBD1 matches 9 bases. CDR3 length: 15 amino acids. Germline V gene data show CDR1 as SGHRS and CDR2 as YFSETQ. Unmatched junction bases numbered 7, after V lost 3 bases and J lost 7 bases. CDR3 coding DNA: TGCGCCAGCAGCTGGAGGACAGGGGTCGGCGGGGAGCTGTTTTTT. This gives the protein CASSWRTGVGGELFF.

Regarding this clonotype: The germline gene is not matched at one end of the junction; a read error may be the cause. The J gene is TRBJ2-7, the V gene TRBV10-3; D assignment may be TRBD1 or TRBD2 (5 bases each). This CDR3 is 17 amino acids long. CDR1 and CDR2 (germline): ENHRY, SYGVKD. The CDR3 reads CASSAVEGQDESYEQYF. The CDR3 DNA reads TGTGCCAGCAGTGCGGTTGAGGGGCAGGACGAATCCTACGAGCAGTACTTC.

This clonotype was counted a few times. The chain recombines TRBV12-3 or TRBV12-4 with TRBJ1-2; TRBD1 matches at 9 bases. V dropped 7 bases and J dropped 6; count of bases not matched to a gene: 9. The CDR3 contains 14 residues. The CDR3 DNA is TGTGCCAGCACTCCCGCCGGGACAGGGAATGGCTACACCTTC. It codes for CASTPAGTGNGYTF.

This clonotype was recorded a few times. As DNA, the CDR3 is TGTGCCAGCAGTGAACTGCGAAACACCGGGGAGCTGTTTTTT. Amino acid sequence: CASSELRNTGELFF. The rearrangement links TRBV2 to TRBJ2-2; D gene uncertain. V lost 2 bases and J 2 bases, leaving 6 bases between the germline ends. Germline values: CDR1 SNHLY, CDR2 FYNNEI. The CDR3 is 14 residues long.

The rearrangement uses TRBV10-3 and TRBJ2-7; 8 nucleotides line up with TRBD1. The CDR3 is made up of 13 amino acids. CDR1 is ENHRY and CDR2 is SYGVKD in the germline V gene. V shed 5 bases and J 3 bases; nucleotides not matched to a gene: 3. In nucleotides, the CDR3 is TGTGCCATCAGTTCAGGGGGCAGCTACGAGCAGTACTTC. It yields the protein CAISSGGSYEQYF.

This clonotype was counted at least ten times. V and J are TRBV7-3 and TRBJ1-1, with D maybe TRBD1 (5 bases). V lost 1 base and J lost 5, with 11 bases in between. CDR1 is SGHTA, CDR2 FQGTGA, per germline. The CDR3 sequence is 14 residues long. The CDR3 reads CASSLSGGETEAFF. CDR3 in DNA: TGTGCCAGCAGCTTAAGTGGAGGGGAAACTGAAGCTTTCTTT.

This clonotype turned up a few times. The CDR3 nucleotides read TGTGCCAGCAGGAGACAAAGGCCTGGAAACACCATATATTTT. Protein product: CASRRQRPGNTIYF. The genes are TRBV14 and TRBJ1-3; no clear D gene. The CDR3 runs 14 residues. Germline CDR1 is SGHDN and CDR2 is FVKESK. V gave up 6 bases and J gave up 2 bases, with 11 bases separating them.

J is TRBJ1-2 and V is TRBV29-1; perhaps TRBD1 as D (5 bases). Germline lookup yields CDR1 SQVTM and CDR2 ANQGSEA. The CDR3 sequence is 13 residues long. Trimming cost V 4 bases and J 4 bases, with 13 bases left between them. The chain's CDR3 is CSVGGVASYGYTF. The DNA for the CDR3 is TGCAGCGTTGGGGGGGTGGCCTCCTATGGCTACACCTTC. The full variable domain, its missing parts supplied by reference TRBV29-1 and TRBJ1-2, is SAVISQKPSRDICQRGTSLTIQCQVDSQVTMMFWYRQQPGQSLTLIATANQGSEATYESGFVIDKFPISRPNLTFSTLTVSNMSPEDSSIYLCSVGGVASYGYTFGSGTRLTVV.

As for this clonotype: One end of the junction fails to match germline, which may point to a read error. This rearrangement joins TRBV7-9 to TRBJ2-7, with 7 bases aligning to TRBD2. The CDR3 extends over 14 amino acids. The germline V gene has CDR1 SEHNR and CDR2 FQNEAQ (reference sequence). For the CDR3, the DNA is TGTACCAGCAGACAAACCGGCGGGGGAACCGAGCAGTACTTC. Translating it yields CTSRQTGGGTEQYF.

CDR3 DNA: TGCAGTGGTAGGGATCCCGGCCCCCGGGAGAGCGAGCAGTACTTC. Encoded protein: CSGRDPGPRESEQYF. This chain connects TRBV20-1 to TRBJ2-7, with D possibly being TRBD2 (6 bases). The CDR3 extends over 15 amino acids. V shed 7 bases and J shed 6 bases, with 25 bases lying between them. Germline CDR1 is DFQATT and CDR2 is SNEGSKA (reference sequence).

This clonotype was recorded at least ten times. The chain is built from TRBV2 and TRBJ2-5, with 11 bases identical to TRBD2. The ends lost 3 bases at V and 1 base at J; junction bases unmatched: 7. The CDR3 is 17 amino acids. Germline V gene sequence: CDR1 SNHLY, CDR2 FYNNEI. The CDR3 region is CASSDVSSGGRQETQYF. The CDR3 bases are TGTGCCAGCAGTGATGTGTCTAGCGGGGGGCGCCAAGAGACCCAGTACTTC.

V usage is TRBV29-1 and J usage is TRBJ2-5, with 7 bases lining up with TRBD2. The CDR3 contains 12 residues. The V gene's germline CDR1 is SQVTM and CDR2 ANQGSEA. J lost 10 bases, V lost 7 bases, and 12 bases had no gene match. CDR3 bases: TGCAGCGCCTGGCAGGCGGGAGAGGGCCAGTACTTC. It specifies CSAWQAGEGQYF.

This clonotype came up a few times. The chain is built from TRBV9 and TRBJ1-4; D ambiguous. Germline V gives CDR1 SGDLS, CDR2 YYNGEE. CDR3 size: 15 residues. Trimming shortened V by 0 bases and J by 6 bases, and 12 bases separated the two germline ends. The CDR3 DNA follows: TGTGCCAGCAGCGTAGAAGGGTCGGTTTATGAAAAACTGTTTTTT. It encodes CASSVEGSVYEKLFF.

There are many counts of this clonotype. V usage is TRBV29-1 and J usage is TRBJ2-7; the match to TRBD1 covers 10 bases. Trimming cost V 0 bases and J 4 bases; bases outside gene matches: 6. CDR1 SQVTM and CDR2 ANQGSEA come from the germline V gene. The CDR3 covers 15 residues. The CDR3 loop reads CSVEDGTGETYEQYF. CDR3 nucleotide sequence: TGCAGCGTTGAAGATGGGACAGGGGAGACTTACGAGCAGTACTTC.